These 27 T cell receptor beta chains were sequenced from one sample in a study of radiotherapy plus CTLA-4 blockade in lung cancer (dated by TCRdb to the late 2010s). The receptor library was made with the immunoSEQ multiplex PCR assay. The table comes from immuneACCESS by way of TCRdb, which keeps in-frame sequences with V and J called. Part of the clones is missing from these tables; in studies checked, under half for an unresolved V gene and the rest for unknown reasons. For this sample there are roughly 110,000 clones; 70% to 90% appear just once. The top ten hold under 3% of the sample. Here the sequenced sample was peripheral blood, taken from a patient treated with radiotherapy plus ipilimumab. These receptors came from a human donor with non-small cell lung cancer that progressed on radiotherapy plus ipilimumab. Some clones in this sample may be carry-over from other donors' samples.

This rearrangement joins TRBV19 to TRBJ1-6, with unresolved D. CDR3 length: 16 amino acids. Germline loops: CDR1 LNHDA, CDR2 SQIVND (reference sequence). Trimming shortened V by 3 bases and J by 0 bases, and 9 bases separated the two germline ends. The CDR3 loop is CASSILSSSYNSPLHF. The CDR3 DNA sequence: TGTGCCAGTAGTATCCTATCGAGCTCCTATAATTCACCCCTCCACTTT.

V is TRBV4-1 and J is TRBJ1-2; possibly TRBD1 for D (5 bases). The V end was cut by 0 bases, the J end by 5 bases, with 16 bases between. The CDR3 totals 16 residues. CDR1 and CDR2 (germline): MGHRA, YSYEKL. Here the CDR3 reads CASSQDRRQGIYGYTF. The CDR3 DNA reads TGCGCCAGCAGCCAAGATCGGCGTCAGGGTATTTATGGCTACACCTTC.

The chain has TRBV5-8 and TRBJ1-4; no reliable D call. Germline V gene lookup returns CDR1 SGHTS and CDR2 YDEGEE. Trimming took off 0 bases at V and 8 bases at J, with 11 bases between the two ends. CDR3 length: 14 residues. The CDR3 nucleotides are TGTGCCAGCAGCTTGGTTAGCTATCAGGAAAAACTGTTTTTT. It translates to CASSLVSYQEKLFF.

This clone appeared a few times. The chain employs TRBV19 and TRBJ1-3, with unresolved D. This CDR3 spans 10 amino acids. Trimming took 5 bases from V and 4 from J, leaving 0 bases between them. Looked up from germline, CDR1 is LNHDA and CDR2 is SQIVND (reference sequence). The CDR3 DNA is TGTGCCAGTAGTGGAAACACCATATATTTT. This gives the protein CASSGNTIYF.

This sequence joins TRBV30 and TRBJ2-2; 7 nucleotides align to TRBD2. Trimming took 7 bases from V and 0 from J; bases not matched to a gene: 8. The CDR3 contains 15 residues. Per the germline V gene, CDR1 is GTSNPN and CDR2 is SVGIG (reference sequence). The CDR3 DNA is TGTGCCTCCTCAGGGAGGGCAGCGAACACCGGGGAGCTGTTTTTT. It encodes CASSGRAANTGELFF.

The chain has TRBV27 and TRBJ1-2; 8 bases line up with TRBD1. The ends lost 4 bases at V and 5 bases at J; junction bases unmatched: 3. From germline, CDR1 is MNHEY and CDR2 SMNVEV (reference sequence). CDR3 size: 13 residues. The CDR3 DNA reads as TGTGCCAGCAGTTCGACAGGGGTGTATGGCTACACCTTC. Translation: CASSSTGVYGYTF.

The chain is built from TRBV5-1 and TRBJ2-6; 8 bases match TRBD1. Looked up from germline, CDR1 is SGHRS and CDR2 is YFSETQ. The CDR3 runs 17 residues. J gave up 0 bases and V 9 bases, and 11 bases lay outside the gene matches. CDR3 sequence reads: CATSRDRPNSGANVLTF. CDR3 nucleotide sequence: TGCGCCACTTCCCGGGACAGGCCAAACTCTGGGGCCAACGTCCTGACTTTC.

This clone has only one observation. Written as DNA, the CDR3 is TGTGCCAGCAGCTTAGAGGCCCTTTGGGGGCAGCCCCAGCATTTT. Translated, it gives CASSLEALWGQPQHF. The chain recombines TRBV7-2 with TRBJ1-5, with D perhaps matching TRBD1 (5 bases). The CDR3 covers 15 residues. V was clipped by 1 base and J by 7 bases, with 14 bases between them. Germline V gene sequence: CDR1 SGHTA, CDR2 FQGNSA.

V is TRBV9 and J is TRBJ1-6, with TRBD1 matching over 8 bases. This CDR3 contains 15 residues. Germline assignment: CDR1 SGDLS and CDR2 YYNGEE. Trimming removed 0 bases from V and 11 bases from J; junction bases left unmatched: 7. The CDR3 DNA is TGTGCCAGCAGCGTAGGCGGGACAGGCTCCACACCCCTCCACTTT. Protein sequence: CASSVGGTGSTPLHF.

The chain couples TRBV6-5 to TRBJ2-1; D is unclear. V lost 2 bases and J lost 1, with 9 bases in between. The CDR3 sequence is 15 residues long. Per germline, CDR1 MNHEY and CDR2 SVGAGI. This CDR3 reads CASSYTTDSYNEQFF. The CDR3 DNA reads TGTGCCAGCAGTTACACGACTGATTCCTACAATGAGCAGTTCTTC.

The chain employs TRBV7-9 and TRBJ1-1; no definite D call. V was shortened by 11 bases and J by 1 base, with 17 bases between the two germline ends. Germline CDR1 is SEHNR and CDR2 is FQNEAQ (reference sequence). The CDR3 spans 14 residues. CDR3 region: CARTGLPPNTEAFF. For the CDR3, the DNA is TGTGCCCGCACCGGGTTACCGCCGAACACTGAAGCTTTCTTT.

J is TRBJ1-2 and V is TRBV29-1, with 7 positions matching TRBD1. The trim removed 3 bases at V and 1 base at J, leaving 5 bases unmatched. Germline V lookup: CDR1 SQVTM, CDR2 ANQGSEA. The CDR3 consists of 14 residues. The CDR3 protein is CSVEVNRGNYGYTF. CDR3 bases: TGCAGCGTTGAGGTGAACAGGGGTAACTATGGCTACACCTTC.

CDR3 loop: CASRLTGYTEAFF. CDR3 sequence (DNA): TGTGCCAGCAGGCTCACAGGGTACACTGAAGCTTTCTTT. This chain uses TRBV2 with TRBJ1-1, with a tentative D call TRBD1 (6 bases). The V and J ends lost 6 bases and 3 bases respectively, with 11 bases between them. This CDR3 is built from 13 residues. Germline values: CDR1 SNHLY, CDR2 FYNNEI.

The CDR3 sequence is CASSLDAKGNTEAFF. CDR3 in DNA: TGTGCCAGCAGCTTAGATGCCAAGGGGAACACTGAAGCTTTCTTT. The chain uses TRBV11-2 and TRBJ1-1; unclear D gene. CDR1 is SGHAT and CDR2 is FQNNGV in the germline V gene. Trimming removed 0 bases at V and 1 base at J, with 9 bases between. The CDR3 spans 15 residues.

The chain recombines TRBV29-1 with TRBJ2-3, with D possibly being TRBD1 (5 bases). The germline V gene encodes CDR1 SQVTM and CDR2 ANQGSEA. Trimming pared 1 base from V and 2 bases from J, leaving 16 bases between. The CDR3 is made up of 16 amino acids. The CDR3: CSVEAGRGHYTDTQYF. DNA for the CDR3: TGCAGCGTTGAAGCAGGAAGGGGCCACTACACAGATACGCAGTATTTT.

This sequence joins TRBV5-1 and TRBJ1-3, with D possibly being TRBD1 (5 bases). The CDR3 is 16 amino acids. The germline V gene encodes CDR1 SGHRS and CDR2 YFSETQ. The germline V and J ends were trimmed by 0 bases and 0 bases, with 10 bases remaining between them. This chain's CDR3 is CASSLEQASSGNTIYF. Written as DNA, the CDR3 is TGCGCCAGCAGCTTGGAACAGGCCTCCTCTGGAAACACCATATATTTT. Full variable domain (rest looked up from reference TRBV5-1 and TRBJ1-3): KAGVTQTPRYLIKTRGQQVTLSCSPISGHRSVSWYQQTPGQGLQFLFEYFSETQRNKGNFPGRFSGRQFSNSRSEMNVSTLELGDSALYLCASSLEQASSGNTIYFGEGSWLTVV.

The chain uses TRBV7-3 and TRBJ2-5, with a weak D call TRBD2 (6 bases). With the DNA end fitting TRBJ2-7 better, the J assignment may be wrong. This CDR3 is 15 amino acids long. Germline CDR1 and CDR2: SGHTA and FQGTGA. The CDR3 bases are TGTGCCAGCAGCTTAGACTCTGTACTAGCTCGCGAGCAGTACTTC. It yields the protein CASSLDSVLAREQYF.

The CDR3 nucleotides read TGCGCCAGCAGCTTGAGCCCGGGACAGAACACTGAAGCTTTCTTT. Protein sequence: CASSLSPGQNTEAFF. The genes are TRBV5-1 and TRBJ1-1; TRBD1 is a possible D gene (6 bases). Between the trimmed V and J ends, which lost 1 base and 1 base, there was a span of 11 bases. This CDR3 has 15 residues. Germline V gene sequence: CDR1 SGHRS, CDR2 YFSETQ.

The chain uses TRBV27 and TRBJ1-2; D remains unclear. Trimming took 4 bases from V and 1 from J, leaving 7 bases between them. CDR3 length: 13 residues. Germline CDR1 MNHEY, CDR2 SMNVEV (reference sequence). This chain's CDR3 is CASSYANNYGYTF. The CDR3 bases are TGTGCCAGCAGTTACGCAAATAACTATGGCTACACCTTC.

The chain links TRBV9 to TRBJ1-2, with D uncertain. The CDR3 is 16 amino acids. Trimming took 2 bases from V and 8 from J, leaving 22 bases between them. Per the germline V gene, CDR1 is SGDLS and CDR2 is YYNGEE. The DNA of the CDR3 is TGTGCCAGCAGCGTGCCCTCCCTTGGAGGAATAGAGGGCTACACCTTC. It encodes CASSVPSLGGIEGYTF.

This chain joins TRBV5-6 and TRBJ2-7, with D possibly matching TRBD2 (6 bases). Trimming stripped 4 bases from V and 2 bases from J, with 16 bases between. CDR3 length equals 15 residues. From germline, CDR1 is SGHDT and CDR2 YYEEEE. CDR3 sequence (DNA): TGTGCCAGCAGCCCACCGGGAGTTGCCCCCTACGAGCAGTACTTC. The encoded protein is CASSPPGVAPYEQYF.

The chain combines TRBV5-8 with TRBJ1-4; no firm D call. Germline V gene lookup returns CDR1 SGHTS and CDR2 YDEGEE. CDR3 length: 15 residues. V dropped 4 bases and J dropped 3 bases, with 13 bases sitting between them. The CDR3 protein is CASSRRGSANEKLFF. The DNA for the CDR3 is TGTGCCAGCAGCCGCCGGGGATCGGCTAATGAAAAACTGTTTTTT.

The V and J genes are TRBV5-1 and TRBJ1-3; no reliable D call. Trimming shortened V by 0 bases and J by 0 bases, and 10 bases separated the two germline ends. Germline V gives CDR1 SGHRS, CDR2 YFSETQ. The CDR3 extends over 16 amino acids. CDR3 amino acids: CASSLEFRGSGNTIYF. Written as DNA, the CDR3 is TGCGCCAGCAGCTTGGAGTTTCGGGGCTCTGGAAACACCATATATTTT.

The chain employs TRBV5-8 and TRBJ2-5; D uncertain. Deletions cut 2 bases from V and 4 bases from J, with 9 bases between. There are 13 residues in the CDR3. Germline-derived CDR1 and CDR2 are SGHTS and YDEGEE. This CDR3 is CASSFPSLETQYF. DNA of the CDR3: TGTGCCAGCAGCTTCCCCTCTCTAGAGACCCAGTACTTC.

This clone was counted a few times. The rearrangement joins TRBV5-1 to TRBJ2-3, with no clear D. The CDR3 covers 13 residues. The germline CDR1 and CDR2 sequences are SGHRS and YFSETQ. Trimming pared 2 bases from V and 4 bases from J, leaving 8 bases between. The CDR3 sequence: CASSFVTADTQYF. The CDR3 DNA follows: TGCGCCAGCAGCTTTGTCACGGCAGATACGCAGTATTTT.

This chain joins TRBV4-1 and TRBJ1-5; no definite D call. The CDR3 has 15 amino acids. Trimming removed 3 bases from V and 7 bases from J, with 16 bases in between. Germline V gene lookup returns CDR1 MGHRA and CDR2 YSYEKL. DNA for the CDR3: TGCGCCAGCAGCCATACTAACGGGGATGTACAGCCCCAGCATTTT. It codes for CASSHTNGDVQPQHF.

V gene TRBV15 combines with J gene TRBJ2-7; D may be TRBD1 or TRBD2 (5 bases each). Germline V gives CDR1 LNHNV, CDR2 YYDKDF (reference sequence). The CDR3 is 14 residues long. V shed 9 bases and J shed 6 bases, with 21 bases lying between them. The DNA for the CDR3 is TGTGCCACGTCAGGGAGACAGATAGGGTCCGAGCAGTACTTC. Protein sequence: CATSGRQIGSEQYF.